This entry lists 2 T cell receptor beta chains sequenced from one sample in a study of blood T cell repertoires in COVID-19. Method: immunoSEQ multiplex PCR; TCRdb's copy keeps in-frame clones and lacks some. The sample records under 200,000 clones, about 89% being singletons. Sequencing was performed on peripheral blood. Every receptor here comes from a man in his sixties or seventies with acute or convalescent COVID-19.

The chain has TRBV5-1 and TRBJ2-1; D not resolved. In germline, CDR1 is SGHRS, CDR2 YFSETQ. This CDR3 has 12 residues. V lost 0 bases to trimming and J lost 8 bases, with 6 bases between them. The DNA of the CDR3 is TGCGCCAGCAGCTTGGCTCCAGATGAGCAGTTCTTC. Translating gives CASSLAPDEQFF.

The chain uses TRBV4-1 and TRBJ2-2, with no clear D. The V end was cut by 3 bases, the J end by 4 bases, with 9 bases between. The CDR3 is 14 residues long. CDR1 is MGHRA and CDR2 is YSYEKL in the germline V gene. CDR3 amino acids: CASSQPLSTGELFF. The CDR3 nucleotides are TGCGCCAGCAGCCAGCCCCTAAGCACCGGGGAGCTGTTTTTT.